This entry lists 12 T cell receptor beta chains sequenced from one sample in a study of blood T cell repertoires in COVID-19. Some clones are missing from TCRdb's copy, which holds only in-frame ones; the method was immunoSEQ multiplex PCR. The repertoire holds hundreds of thousands of clones, with 70% to 90% as singletons. The specimen sequenced was peripheral blood. Receptors were obtained from a woman in her 50s with active or convalescent COVID-19.

The gene calls are TRBV28 and TRBJ2-7; tentatively, D is TRBD1 (7 bases). Trimming stripped 9 bases from V and 0 bases from J, with 18 bases between. Germline-derived CDR1 and CDR2 are MDHEN and SYDVKM. CDR3 length: 15 amino acids. CDR3 coding DNA: TGTGCCAGTTCCGAAGGCAGGGGGGCCTCCTACGAGCAGTACTTC. Translating it yields CASSEGRGASYEQYF. Filled out from reference TRBV28 and TRBJ2-7, the complete variable domain reads DVKVTQSSRYLVKRTGEKVFLECVQDMDHENMFWYRQDPGLGLRLIYFSYDVKMKEKGDIPEGYSVSREKKERFSLILESASTNQTSMYLCASSEGRGASYEQYFGPGTRLTVT.

The rearrangement links TRBV7-2 to TRBJ2-3, with a weak D call TRBD1 (5 bases). V gave up 5 bases and J gave up 2 bases, with 11 bases separating them. This CDR3 is built from 14 residues. Germline assignment: CDR1 SGHTA and CDR2 FQGNSA. The chain's CDR3 is CASSPWGPTDTQYF. DNA of the CDR3: TGTGCCAGCAGCCCGTGGGGCCCCACAGATACGCAGTATTTT.

The chain uses TRBV5-4 and TRBJ1-1; TRBD1 might be the D (6 bases). Germline V gives CDR1 SGHNT, CDR2 YYREEE (reference sequence). The V end lost 4 bases, the J end lost 2 bases, and 18 bases lay between the germline ends. CDR3 length: 16 amino acids. The CDR3 DNA reads as TGTGCCAGCAGCCAGAAGACAGGAGTCCTTAACACTGAAGCTTTCTTT. It is translated as CASSQKTGVLNTEAFF. Full variable domain (outside the CDR3, taken from reference TRBV5-4 and TRBJ1-1): ETGVTQSPTHLIKTRGQQVTLRCSSQSGHNTVSWYQQALGQGPQFIFQYYREEENGRGNFPPRFSGLQFPNYSSELNVNALELDDSALYLCASSQKTGVLNTEAFFGQGTRLTVV.

This chain links TRBV2 with TRBJ2-7, with D hard to call. V lost 6 bases to trimming and J lost 0 bases, with 3 bases between them. From germline, CDR1 is SNHLY and CDR2 FYNNEI. This CDR3 region has 11 residues. This CDR3 reads CASRSSYEQYF. CDR3 nucleotides: TGTGCCAGCAGGAGCTCCTACGAGCAGTACTTC. Combining the CDR3 with reference TRBV2 and TRBJ2-7 gives the whole variable domain EPEVTQTPSHQVTQMGQEVILRCVPISNHLYFYWYRQILGQKVEFLVSFYNNEISEKSEIFDDQFSVERPDGSNFTLKIRSTKLEDSAMYFCASRSSYEQYFGPGTRLTVT.

The chain is built from TRBV11-2 and TRBJ1-2; unclear D gene. Germline CDR1 and CDR2: SGHAT and FQNNGV. Trimming took 0 bases from V and 4 from J, leaving 9 bases between them. The CDR3 covers 14 residues. This CDR3 is CASSLEANPYGYTF. The DNA of the CDR3 is TGTGCCAGCAGCTTAGAGGCAAACCCCTATGGCTACACCTTC.

A single count supports this clone. The chain couples TRBV2 to TRBJ1-5, with 9 bases matching TRBD1. J gave up 5 bases and V 7 bases, and 6 bases lay outside the gene matches. This CDR3 has 14 residues. Per germline, CDR1 SNHLY and CDR2 FYNNEI. The CDR3 coding sequence is TGTGCCAGCACCCGGGACAGGGCCGATCAGCCCCAGCATTTT. This encodes CASTRDRADQPQHF.

V gene TRBV30 combines with J gene TRBJ1-3; maybe TRBD1 (6 bases). Germline loops: CDR1 GTSNPN, CDR2 SVGIG (reference sequence). Trimming took off 0 bases at V and 6 bases at J, with 12 bases between the two ends. This CDR3 has 14 residues. The CDR3 is CAWSVQGGVNTIYF. As DNA, the CDR3 is TGTGCCTGGAGTGTACAGGGAGGGGTAAACACCATATATTTT.

The rearrangement joins TRBV28 to TRBJ2-3, with D possibly being TRBD1 (5 bases). V was pared by 5 bases and J by 3 bases, with 15 bases between. In germline, CDR1 is MDHEN, CDR2 SYDVKM. This CDR3 spans 15 amino acids. CDR3 protein: CASSASREFTDTQYF. CDR3 DNA sequence: TGTGCCAGCAGTGCTTCCAGGGAATTTACAGATACGCAGTATTTT.

Of note for this clone: Other DNA sequences within the sample encode an identical CDR3. The rearrangement uses TRBV2 and TRBJ2-1, with 8 bases aligning to TRBD1. This CDR3 has 15 amino acids. The V gene end was trimmed by 3 bases and the J gene end by 2 bases; junction bases not matched to a gene: 3. Germline V gene lookup returns CDR1 SNHLY and CDR2 FYNNEI. CDR3 in DNA: TGTGCCAGCAGTGATTCAGGGGGCCCCTACAATGAGCAGTTCTTC. It codes for CASSDSGGPYNEQFF. The whole variable domain, filled in from reference TRBV2 and TRBJ2-1, reads EPEVTQTPSHQVTQMGQEVILRCVPISNHLYFYWYRQILGQKVEFLVSFYNNEISEKSEIFDDQFSVERPDGSNFTLKIRSTKLEDSAMYFCASSDSGGPYNEQFFGPGTRLTVL.

The chain joins TRBV6-5 to TRBJ2-7; the D gene is possibly TRBD2 (5 bases). This CDR3 comprises 14 residues. Looked up from germline, CDR1 is MNHEY and CDR2 is SVGAGI. The V and J ends lost 6 bases and 4 bases respectively, with 16 bases between them. DNA for the CDR3: TGTGCCAGCAGAACTAACGGGATTACTTACGAGCAGTACTTC. It translates to CASRTNGITYEQYF.

This chain uses TRBV4-3 with TRBJ1-6; 8 positions match TRBD1. The junction had 9 bases not matched to a gene; V was cut back by 6 bases and J by 8 bases. The CDR3 is 15 amino acids. Per the germline V gene, CDR1 is LGHNA and CDR2 is YSLEER. This CDR3 reads CASSRSDRVDSPLHF. The CDR3 nucleotides are TGCGCCAGCAGTCGCTCGGACAGGGTTGATTCACCCCTCCACTTT.

CDR3 amino acids: CATSQPGQETQYF. CDR3 nucleotide sequence: TGTGCCACCAGTCAACCAGGGCAAGAGACCCAGTACTTC. The V call is TRBV24-1, the J call TRBJ2-5; maybe TRBD1 (5 bases). The CDR3 loop spans 13 amino acids. Per the germline V gene, CDR1 is KGHDR and CDR2 is SFDVKD. V lost 6 bases and J lost 2, with 9 bases in between.